One and the same sample provided the 25 T cell receptor beta chains below, sequenced in a study of tumor and adjacent non-tumor tissue in lung cancer. The library came from three nested PCR rounds adapted from ARM-PCR protocols. A single record per CDR3 protein comes from TCRdb applying MiXCR to the multiplex PCR reads. The sample lists about 93,000 distinct CDR3 sequences, around 71% occurring once. No cell sorting was done before RNA was extracted from the tissue. Sequencing used lung tumor tissue. Receptors originate from a man in his sixties with non-small cell lung cancer.

A word on this clonotype: Compared with germline, one end of the junction differs, possibly owing to a read error. The V and J genes are TRBV29-1 and TRBJ2-4; D is uncertain. The germline CDR1 and CDR2 sequences are SQVTM and ANQGSEA. The length of the CDR3 is 14 residues. The CDR3 nucleotides read TGCAGCGTTCGACCCGTATTAGCCAAAAACATTCAGTGCTTC. It is translated as CSVRPVLAKNIQCF.

This clonotype was picked up many times. In DNA form, the CDR3 reads TGTGCCAGCAGAAGGACGGCTAGCGCCGCGAACACCGGGGAGCTGTTTTTT. This gives the protein CASRRTASAANTGELFF. The chain couples TRBV6-5 to TRBJ2-2, with a weak D call TRBD2 (6 bases). The CDR3 spans 17 residues. V was trimmed by 6 bases and J by 0 bases, leaving 17 bases between them. The germline V gene encodes CDR1 MNHEY and CDR2 SVGAGI.

In the case of this clonotype: A clone one base away is much larger, so this may be a read error. The chain joins TRBV6-2 or TRBV6-3 to TRBJ2-7, with D perhaps TRBD1 or TRBD2 (5 bases each). With 4 bases removed from V and 13 bases from J, the gap between germline ends came to 23 bases. CDR1 and CDR2 from the germline V gene are MNHEY and SVGEGT. The CDR3 spans 14 residues. The CDR3 spells CASSSEGQREEHYF. CDR3 DNA: TGTGCCAGCAGTTCCGAGGGGCAGCGCGAGGAACATTACTTC.

This clonotype was observed once. The junction departs from germline at one end; a sequencing error may be responsible. The chain couples TRBV2 to TRBJ2-5; D gene unclear. CDR1 is SNHLY and CDR2 is FYNNEI in the germline V gene. The CDR3 is made up of 11 amino acids. DNA for the CDR3: TGTACCAGCTACTACCAAGGGACCCAGTACTTC. Translating it yields CTSYYQGTQYF.

This clonotype was counted ten times or more. This rearrangement joins TRBV29-1 to TRBJ1-1; D gene uncertain. This CDR3 has 10 residues. V was cut by 6 bases and J by 1 base, with 3 bases left in between. Per the germline V gene, CDR1 is SQVTM and CDR2 is ANQGSEA. The CDR3 sequence is CSVKNTEAFF. The CDR3, as DNA: TGCAGCGTGAAGAACACTGAAGCTTTCTTT.

For this clonotype: One end of the junction varies from germline; a read error may be responsible. The CDR3 region has the DNA TGCGCCAGCAGCCAAGTCCAGGCTAGTAATCAGCCCCAACATTTT. This gives the protein CASSQVQASNQPQHF. The V gene is TRBV4-1, the J gene TRBJ1-5, with D unclear. Germline lookup yields CDR1 MGHRA and CDR2 YSYEKL. The CDR3 contains 15 residues.

With respect to this clonotype: A read error may produce the germline difference seen at one junction end. The chain couples TRBV11-1 to TRBJ2-7; 9 bases are a match to TRBD1. The CDR3 covers 14 residues. Per germline, CDR1 SGHAT and CDR2 FQDESV (reference sequence). The CDR3 DNA follows: TGTGCTAGCAGAATGTCGGACAGGGGCTACGAGCAGTATTTC. Translating it yields CASRMSDRGYEQYF.

This clonotype was recorded many times. The chain is built from TRBV5-6 and TRBJ2-1, with 9 bases lining up with TRBD1. The CDR3 is made up of 14 amino acids. J lost 7 bases, V lost 2 bases, and 4 bases had no gene match. Germline V gene sequence: CDR1 SGHDT, CDR2 YYEEEE. The CDR3 loop is CASSFPTGGNEQFF. The CDR3 region has the DNA TGTGCCAGCAGCTTCCCGACAGGGGGGAATGAGCAGTTCTTC. Full variable domain (rest looked up from reference TRBV5-6 and TRBJ2-1): DAGVTQSPTHLIKTRGQQVTLRCSPKSGHDTVSWYQQALGQGPQFIFQYYEEEERQRGNFPDRFSGHQFPNYSSELNVNALLLGDSALYLCASSFPTGGNEQFFGPGTRLTVL.

There are a few counts of this clonotype. The chain has TRBV21-1 and TRBJ2-3; whether TRBD1, the table's D call, matches the DNA was not checked. TRBV21-1 is given as a pseudogene. The CDR3 totals 16 residues. CDR3 region: CASSKGRGQLTDTQYF. DNA for the CDR3: TGTGCCAGCAGCAAAGGCCGGGGGCAATTGACAGATACGCAGTATTTT.

In its sample, this clonotype was seen a few times. The gene calls are TRBV28 and TRBJ2-3; a possible D gene is TRBD1 (6 bases). Germline CDR1 and CDR2: MDHEN and SYDVKM. The CDR3 covers 14 residues. Trimming cost V 7 bases and J 5 bases, with 16 bases left between them. The CDR3 sequence is CASIETGTLDTQYF. As DNA, the CDR3 is TGTGCCAGCATTGAAACAGGGACCTTAGATACGCAGTATTTT.

In the case of this clonotype: Germline and junction disagree at one end, which may indicate a read error. This chain connects TRBV29-1 to TRBJ2-1; D ambiguous. Looked up from germline, CDR1 is SQVTM and CDR2 is ANQGSEA. The CDR3 is 15 residues long. CDR3 sequence (DNA): TGCAGCGTTGAAGGTAAACATAGCTCCCACAATGATCAGTTCTTC. Protein: CSVEGKHSSHNDQFF.

With respect to this clonotype: A read error may account for a junction end that differs from germline. The J gene is TRBJ1-1, the V gene TRBV5-1; D is undetermined. Germline assignment: CDR1 SGHRS and CDR2 YFSETQ. The CDR3 runs to 11 residues. CDR3 region: CVSTARYEAFF. The CDR3 DNA reads as TGCGTCAGCACGGCAAGGTACGAAGCTTTCTTT.

This clonotype was seen at least ten times. V usage is TRBV5-1 and J usage is TRBJ1-3; no reliable D call. Germline V gene lookup returns CDR1 SGHRS and CDR2 YFSETQ. The CDR3 is 14 amino acids. V gave up 0 bases and J gave up 4 bases, with 8 bases separating them. CDR3 sequence reads: CASSLGESGNTIYF. CDR3 DNA sequence: TGCGCCAGCAGCTTGGGGGAGTCCGGAAACACCATATATTTT.

This clonotype was recorded once. Germline is not matched at one junction end, which may reflect a read error. V usage is TRBV6-2 or TRBV6-3 and J usage is TRBJ1-6, with no clear D. The CDR3 spans 14 residues. The germline CDR1 and CDR2 sequences are MNHEY and SVGEGT. The CDR3 region is CASNFGEHNSPLHF. The CDR3, as DNA: TGTGCCAGCAATTTCGGAGAGCATAATTCGCCCCTCCACTTT.

A word on this clonotype: Lacking the conserved final phenylalanine or tryptophan, this CDR3 likely reflects a read error. CDR3 DNA sequence: TGTGTCAGTAGCCTGACAGGGGGCGCTTCCGAGCAGTACCTC. It translates to CVSSLTGGASEQYL. The chain recombines TRBV6-6 with TRBJ2-7; 10 nucleotides agree with TRBD1. The CDR3 length is 14 residues. Germline-derived CDR1 and CDR2 are MNHNY and SVGAGI (reference sequence).

This clonotype was seen ten or more times. Mismatch with germline at one junction end may stem from a read error. This chain connects TRBV12-3 or TRBV12-4 to TRBJ1-1; tentative D call: TRBD1 (5 bases). This CDR3 comprises 12 residues. CDR3 bases: TGTGCCAGCAGGTATGCTTCAGGGAAGGCTTCCTTT. The encoded protein is CASRYASGKASF.

To note about this clonotype: The conserved phenylalanine or tryptophan normally closing the CDR3 is absent here, so this likely arose from a read error. The chain employs TRBV6-6 and TRBJ2-3, with D possibly TRBD2 on 5 matching bases. CDR3 length: 13 amino acids. CDR1 is MNHNY and CDR2 is SVGAGI in the germline V gene (reference sequence). With 5 bases removed from V and 6 bases from J, the gap between germline ends came to 12 bases. CDR3 bases: TGTGCCAGCAGTACCGGGGTGCTGGATACGCAGTATTAT. Its translation is CASSTGVLDTQYY.

This chain connects TRBV6-6 to TRBJ1-1; D remains ambiguous. Per germline, CDR1 MNHNY and CDR2 SVGAGI (reference sequence). The CDR3 contains 14 residues. Trimming removed 4 bases at V and 8 bases at J, with 17 bases between. DNA for the CDR3: TGTGCCAGCAGTTCTACCGGGATGGGCACCGAAGCTTTCTTT. Translated, it gives CASSSTGMGTEAFF.

V gene TRBV29-1 combines with J gene TRBJ1-3; a weak D match, TRBD1 (5 bases). The germline V gene has CDR1 SQVTM and CDR2 ANQGSEA. The CDR3 has 15 residues. V shed 5 bases and J shed 8 bases, with 22 bases lying between them. CDR3 protein: CSVRARQHSGHTIYF. The CDR3 DNA follows: TGCAGCGTTCGAGCGAGACAGCACTCAGGACACACCATATATTTT.

J is TRBJ2-1 and V is TRBV7-8; TRBD1 agrees at 7 bases. Germline loops: CDR1 SGHVS, CDR2 FQNEAQ. This CDR3 comprises 12 residues. The V gene end was trimmed by 10 bases and the J gene end by 15 bases; junction bases not matched to a gene: 15. The CDR3 loop reads CANNQTGSYLFF. The CDR3 DNA is TGTGCCAACAATCAGACAGGGTCCTATCTGTTCTTC.

For this clonotype: One end of the junction is discordant with germline, which a read error may explain. The J gene is TRBJ1-2, the V gene TRBV4-1; tentatively, D is TRBD1 (6 bases). From germline, CDR1 is MGHRA and CDR2 YSYEKL. This CDR3 has 15 amino acids. The CDR3 DNA is TGCGCCAGCAGCCAAGCTCCAACGGGGGCTTATGCCTACACCTTC. Protein: CASSQAPTGAYAYTF.

Details on this clonotype: The junction and the germline gene differ at one end; a read error may be behind it. The chain employs TRBV6-5 and TRBJ2-7, with D perhaps TRBD2 (6 bases). The CDR3 contains 15 residues. Germline V gene data show CDR1 as MNHEY and CDR2 as SVGAGI. The CDR3 DNA is TGTGCCAGCAGTTACTCTGGGGACTGGGGTTACGAGCAGTACTTT. It specifies CASSYSGDWGYEQYF.

The chain uses TRBV12-3 or TRBV12-4 and TRBJ1-1; 7 nucleotides agree with TRBD1. Trimming cost V 1 base and J 8 bases; bases outside gene matches: 1. The CDR3 sequence is 12 residues long. Here the CDR3 reads CASSLEDREAFF. The CDR3 nucleotides read TGTGCCAGCAGTTTAGAGGACAGGGAAGCTTTCTTT.

Worth noting for this clonotype: This CDR3 fails to terminate in the conserved phenylalanine or tryptophan, so it likely reflects a read error. J is TRBJ2-2 and V is TRBV28; no firm D call. Per germline, CDR1 MDHEN and CDR2 SYDVKM. CDR3 length: 14 amino acids. The V end lost 8 bases, the J end lost 0 bases, and 10 bases lay between the germline ends. The CDR3 DNA reads TGTGCCAGCTGGGATAGGTCGAACACCGGGGAGCTGTTTCTT. Translated: CASWDRSNTGELFL.

The table lists this clonotype with many counts. The chain couples TRBV20-1 to TRBJ1-1; possible D gene TRBD1, 6 bases. The CDR3 covers 13 residues. V lost 6 bases to trimming and J lost 0 bases, with 11 bases between them. CDR1 and CDR2 from the germline V gene are DFQATT and SNEGSKA (reference sequence). This CDR3 is CSAPRGMNTEAFF. DNA of the CDR3: TGCAGTGCCCCGAGGGGGATGAACACTGAAGCTTTCTTT.